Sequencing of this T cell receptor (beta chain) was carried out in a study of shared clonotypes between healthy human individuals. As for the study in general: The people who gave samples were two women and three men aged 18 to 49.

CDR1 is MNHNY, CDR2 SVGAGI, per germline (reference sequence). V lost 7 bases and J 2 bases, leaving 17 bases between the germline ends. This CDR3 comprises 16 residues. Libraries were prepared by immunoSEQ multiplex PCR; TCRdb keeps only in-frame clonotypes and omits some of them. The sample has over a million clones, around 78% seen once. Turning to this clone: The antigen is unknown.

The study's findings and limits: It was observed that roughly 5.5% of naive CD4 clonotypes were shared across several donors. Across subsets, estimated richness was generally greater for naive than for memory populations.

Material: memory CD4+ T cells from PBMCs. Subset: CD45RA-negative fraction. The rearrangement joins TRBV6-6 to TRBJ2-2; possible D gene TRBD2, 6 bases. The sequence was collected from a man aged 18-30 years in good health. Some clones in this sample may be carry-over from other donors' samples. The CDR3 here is CASIRGWEVNTGELFF. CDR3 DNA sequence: TGTGCCAGCATACGGGGTTGGGAGGTCAACACCGGGGAGCTGTTTTTT.